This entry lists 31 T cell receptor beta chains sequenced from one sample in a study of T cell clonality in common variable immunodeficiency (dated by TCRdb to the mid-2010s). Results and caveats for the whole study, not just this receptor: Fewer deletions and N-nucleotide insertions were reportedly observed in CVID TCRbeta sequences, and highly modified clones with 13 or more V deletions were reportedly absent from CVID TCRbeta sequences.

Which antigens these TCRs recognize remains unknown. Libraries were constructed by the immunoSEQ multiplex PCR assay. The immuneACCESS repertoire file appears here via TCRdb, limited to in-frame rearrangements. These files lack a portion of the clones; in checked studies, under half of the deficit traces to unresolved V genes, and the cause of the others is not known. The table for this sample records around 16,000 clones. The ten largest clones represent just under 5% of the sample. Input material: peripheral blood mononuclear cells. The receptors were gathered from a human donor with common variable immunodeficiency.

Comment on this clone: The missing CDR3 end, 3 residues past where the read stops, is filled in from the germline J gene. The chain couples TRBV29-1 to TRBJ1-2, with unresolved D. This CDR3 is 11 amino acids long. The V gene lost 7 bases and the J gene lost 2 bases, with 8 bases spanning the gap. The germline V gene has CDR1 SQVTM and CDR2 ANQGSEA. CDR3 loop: CSDEQNYGYTF. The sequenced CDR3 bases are TGCAGCGACGAACAGAACTATGGC.

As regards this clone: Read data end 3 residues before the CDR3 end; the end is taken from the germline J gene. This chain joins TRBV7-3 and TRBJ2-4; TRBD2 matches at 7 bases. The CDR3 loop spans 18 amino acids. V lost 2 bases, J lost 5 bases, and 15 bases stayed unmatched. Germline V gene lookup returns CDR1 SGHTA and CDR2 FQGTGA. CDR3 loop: CASSLLPSGAGVQNIQYF. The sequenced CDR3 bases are TGTGCCAGCAGCTTACTCCCCAGCGGGGCAGGAGTCCAAAACATT.

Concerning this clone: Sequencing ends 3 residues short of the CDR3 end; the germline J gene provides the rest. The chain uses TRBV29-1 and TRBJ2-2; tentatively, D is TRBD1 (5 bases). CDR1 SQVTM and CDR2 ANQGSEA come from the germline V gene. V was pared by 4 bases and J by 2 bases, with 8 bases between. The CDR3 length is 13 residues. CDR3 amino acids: CSVGTYNTGELFF. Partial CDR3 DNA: TGCAGCGTTGGGACATACAACACCGGGGAG.

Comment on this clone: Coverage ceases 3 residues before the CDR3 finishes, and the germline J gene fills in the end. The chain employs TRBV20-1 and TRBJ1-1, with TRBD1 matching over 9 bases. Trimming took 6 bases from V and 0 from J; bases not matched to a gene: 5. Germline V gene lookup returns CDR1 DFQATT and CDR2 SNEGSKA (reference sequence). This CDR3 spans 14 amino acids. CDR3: CSAPDRGLNTEAFF. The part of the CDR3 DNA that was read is TGCAGTGCCCCGGACAGGGGATTGAACACTGAA.

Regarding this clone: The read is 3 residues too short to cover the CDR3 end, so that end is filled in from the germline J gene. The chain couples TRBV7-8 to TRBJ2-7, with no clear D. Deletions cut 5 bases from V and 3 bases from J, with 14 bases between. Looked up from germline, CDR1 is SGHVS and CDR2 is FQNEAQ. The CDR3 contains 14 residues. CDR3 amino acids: CASSPGPFHYEQYF. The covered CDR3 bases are TGTGCCAGCAGCCCTGGGCCATTCCACTACGAG.

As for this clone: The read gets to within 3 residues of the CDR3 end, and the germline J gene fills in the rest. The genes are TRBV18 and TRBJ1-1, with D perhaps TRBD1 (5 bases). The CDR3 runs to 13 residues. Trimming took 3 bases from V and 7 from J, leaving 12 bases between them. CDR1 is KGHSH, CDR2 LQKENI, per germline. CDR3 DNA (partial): TGTGCCAGCTCACCGCGGGGGGACCTTGAA. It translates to CASSPRGDLE. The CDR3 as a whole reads CASSPRGDLEAFF. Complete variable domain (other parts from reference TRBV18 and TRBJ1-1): NAGVMQNPRHLVRRRGQEARLRCSPMKGHSHVYWYRQLPEEGLKFMVYLQKENIIDESGMPKERFSAEFPKEGPSILRIQQVVRGDSAAYFCASSPRGDLEAFFGQGTRLTVV.

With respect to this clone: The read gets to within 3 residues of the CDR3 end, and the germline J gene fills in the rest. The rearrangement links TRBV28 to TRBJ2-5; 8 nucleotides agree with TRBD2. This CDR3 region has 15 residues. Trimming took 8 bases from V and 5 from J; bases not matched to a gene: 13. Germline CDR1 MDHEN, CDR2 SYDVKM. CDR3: CASGGSGRVRETQYF. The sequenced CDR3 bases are TGTGCCAGCGGGGGGAGCGGGAGAGTACGGGAGACC.

CDR3 sequence: CASSLGLNTGELFF. CDR3 DNA (partial): TGTGCCAGCAGTTTGGGGCTGAACACCGGGGAG. This chain connects TRBV12-3 or TRBV12-4 to TRBJ2-2; tentative D call: TRBD1 (5 bases). The read stops 3 residues short of the end of the CDR3; the missing end is completed from the germline J gene. V gave up 3 bases and J gave up 1 base, with 6 bases separating them. CDR3 length equals 14 residues.

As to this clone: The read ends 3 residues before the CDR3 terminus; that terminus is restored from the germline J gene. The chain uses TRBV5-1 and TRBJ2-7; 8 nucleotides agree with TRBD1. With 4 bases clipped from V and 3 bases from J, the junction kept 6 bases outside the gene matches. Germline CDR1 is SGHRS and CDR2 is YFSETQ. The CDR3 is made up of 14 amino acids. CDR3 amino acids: CASSPGQGNYEQYF. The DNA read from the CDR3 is TGCGCCAGCAGCCCCGGACAGGGAAACTACGAG.

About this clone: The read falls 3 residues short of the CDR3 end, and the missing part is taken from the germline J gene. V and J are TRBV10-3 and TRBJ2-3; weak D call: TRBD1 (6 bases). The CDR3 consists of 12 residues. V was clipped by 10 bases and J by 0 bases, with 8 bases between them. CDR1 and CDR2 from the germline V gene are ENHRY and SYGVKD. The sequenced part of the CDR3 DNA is TGTGCCACCCAGGGGAGCACAGATACG. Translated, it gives CATQGSTDT. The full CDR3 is CATQGSTDTQYF.

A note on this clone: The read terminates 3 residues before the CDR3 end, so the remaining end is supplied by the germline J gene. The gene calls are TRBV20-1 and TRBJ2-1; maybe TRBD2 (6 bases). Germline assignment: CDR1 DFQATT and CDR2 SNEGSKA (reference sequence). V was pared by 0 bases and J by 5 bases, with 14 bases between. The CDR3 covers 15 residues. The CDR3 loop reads CSARDAGGAHNEQFF. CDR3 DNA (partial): TGCAGTGCTAGAGATGCGGGCGGGGCCCACAATGAG.

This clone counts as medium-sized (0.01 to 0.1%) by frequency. CDR3 protein: CASSVPGQGKDTIYF. The CDR3 DNA, read in part, is TGTGCCAGCAGTGTACCGGGACAGGGGAAGGACACC. This chain joins TRBV6-1 and TRBJ1-3; 10 bases line up with TRBD1. The read ends 3 residues before the CDR3 terminus; that terminus is restored from the germline J gene. The CDR3 totals 15 residues. Germline V gene sequence: CDR1 MNHNS, CDR2 SASEGT. The trim removed 4 bases at V and 8 bases at J, leaving 8 bases unmatched.

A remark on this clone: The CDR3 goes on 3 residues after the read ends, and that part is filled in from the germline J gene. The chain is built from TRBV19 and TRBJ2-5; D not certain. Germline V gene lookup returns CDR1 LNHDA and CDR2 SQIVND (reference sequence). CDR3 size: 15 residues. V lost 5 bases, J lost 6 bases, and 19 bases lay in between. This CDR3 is CASSVSDDPGQTQYF. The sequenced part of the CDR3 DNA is TGTGCCAGTAGTGTGAGTGATGACCCTGGGCAGACC.

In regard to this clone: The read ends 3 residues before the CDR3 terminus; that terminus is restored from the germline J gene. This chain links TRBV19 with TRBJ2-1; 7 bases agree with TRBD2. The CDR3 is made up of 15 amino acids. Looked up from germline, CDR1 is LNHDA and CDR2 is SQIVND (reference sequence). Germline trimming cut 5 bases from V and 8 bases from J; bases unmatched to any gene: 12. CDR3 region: CASSRLEAGVDEQFF. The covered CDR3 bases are TGTGCCAGTAGTCGGTTGGAGGCGGGGGTGGATGAG.

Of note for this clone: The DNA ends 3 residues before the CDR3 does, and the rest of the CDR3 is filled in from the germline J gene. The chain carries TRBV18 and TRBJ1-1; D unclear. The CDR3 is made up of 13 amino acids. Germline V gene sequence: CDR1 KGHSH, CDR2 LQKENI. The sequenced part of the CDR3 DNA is TGTGCCAGCTCACCACCTTTTACTACGGAA. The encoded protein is CASSPPFTTE. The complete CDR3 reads CASSPPFTTEAFF.

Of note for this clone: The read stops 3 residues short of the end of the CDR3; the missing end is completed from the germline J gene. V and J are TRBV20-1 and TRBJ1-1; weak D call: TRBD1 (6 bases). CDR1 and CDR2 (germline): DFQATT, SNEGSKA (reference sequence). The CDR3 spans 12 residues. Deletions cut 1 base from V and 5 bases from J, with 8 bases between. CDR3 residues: CSARVGGTEAFF. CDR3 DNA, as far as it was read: TGCAGTGCTAGAGTAGGGGGAACTGAA.

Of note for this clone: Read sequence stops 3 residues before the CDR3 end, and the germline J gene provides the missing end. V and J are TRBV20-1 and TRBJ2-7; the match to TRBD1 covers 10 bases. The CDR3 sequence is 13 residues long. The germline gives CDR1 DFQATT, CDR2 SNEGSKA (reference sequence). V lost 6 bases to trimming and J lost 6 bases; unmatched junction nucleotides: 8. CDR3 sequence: CSAAGTGVSEQYF. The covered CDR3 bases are TGCAGTGCGGCCGGGACAGGGGTTTCCGAG.

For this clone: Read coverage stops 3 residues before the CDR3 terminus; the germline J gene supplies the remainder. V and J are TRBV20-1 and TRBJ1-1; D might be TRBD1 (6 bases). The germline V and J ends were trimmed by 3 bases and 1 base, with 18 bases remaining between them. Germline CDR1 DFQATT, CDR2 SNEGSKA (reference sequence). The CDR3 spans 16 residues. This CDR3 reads CSARLTPGHPNTEAFF. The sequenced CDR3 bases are TGCAGTGCTAGGCTCACCCCGGGACACCCGAACACTGAA.

The part of the CDR3 DNA that was read is TGCAGCGTTCAGCGCGGGCGATCCACAGATACG. Translating gives CSVQRGRSTDT. The complete CDR3 sequence is CSVQRGRSTDTQYF. J is TRBJ2-3 and V is TRBV29-1, with D possibly matching TRBD2 (5 bases). The CDR3 end lies 3 residues beyond the end of the read and is filled in from the germline J gene. This CDR3 is built from 14 residues. Trimming removed 5 bases at V and 2 bases at J, with 14 bases between. CDR1 is SQVTM, CDR2 ANQGSEA, per germline.

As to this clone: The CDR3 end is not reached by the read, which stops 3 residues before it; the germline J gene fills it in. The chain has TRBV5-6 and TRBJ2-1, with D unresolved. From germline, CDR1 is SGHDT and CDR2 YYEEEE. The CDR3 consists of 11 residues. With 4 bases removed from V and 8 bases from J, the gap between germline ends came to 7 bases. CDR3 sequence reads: CASSRSDEQFF. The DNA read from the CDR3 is TGTGCCAGCAGCCGCTCGGATGAG.

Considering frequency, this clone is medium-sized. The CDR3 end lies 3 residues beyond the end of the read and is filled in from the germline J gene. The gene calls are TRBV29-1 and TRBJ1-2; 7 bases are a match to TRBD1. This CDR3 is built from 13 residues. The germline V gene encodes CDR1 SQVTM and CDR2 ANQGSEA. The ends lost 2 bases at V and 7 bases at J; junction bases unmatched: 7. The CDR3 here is CSVEMGQGGGYTF. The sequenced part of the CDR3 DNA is TGCAGCGTTGAAATGGGCCAGGGGGGTGGC.

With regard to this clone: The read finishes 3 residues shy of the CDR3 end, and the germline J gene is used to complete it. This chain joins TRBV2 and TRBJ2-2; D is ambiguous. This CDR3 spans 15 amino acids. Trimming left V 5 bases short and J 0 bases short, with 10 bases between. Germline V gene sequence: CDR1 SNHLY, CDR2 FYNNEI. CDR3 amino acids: CASSRRSANTGELFF. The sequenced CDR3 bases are TGTGCCAGCAGTCGACGAAGCGCGAACACCGGGGAG.

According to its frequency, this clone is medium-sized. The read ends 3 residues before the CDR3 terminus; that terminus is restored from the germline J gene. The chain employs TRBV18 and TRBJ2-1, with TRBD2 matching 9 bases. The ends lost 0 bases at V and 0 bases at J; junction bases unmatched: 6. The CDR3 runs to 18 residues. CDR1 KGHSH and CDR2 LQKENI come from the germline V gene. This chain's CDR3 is CASSPPLLSGSSYNEQFF. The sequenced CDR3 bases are TGTGCCAGCTCACCACCGCTTCTTAGCGGGAGCTCCTACAATGAG.

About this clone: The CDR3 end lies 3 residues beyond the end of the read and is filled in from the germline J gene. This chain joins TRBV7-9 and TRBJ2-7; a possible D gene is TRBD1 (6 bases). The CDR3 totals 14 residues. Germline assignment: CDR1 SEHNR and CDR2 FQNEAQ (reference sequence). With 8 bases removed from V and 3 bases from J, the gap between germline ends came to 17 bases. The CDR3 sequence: CASSPSGTLYEQYF. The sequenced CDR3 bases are TGTGCCAGCTCACCTTCCGGGACACTCTACGAG.

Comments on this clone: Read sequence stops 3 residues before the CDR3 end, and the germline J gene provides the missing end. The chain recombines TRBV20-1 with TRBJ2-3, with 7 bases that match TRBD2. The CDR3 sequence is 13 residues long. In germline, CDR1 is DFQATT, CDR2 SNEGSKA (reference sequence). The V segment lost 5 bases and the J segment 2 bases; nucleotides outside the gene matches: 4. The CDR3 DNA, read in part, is TGCAGTGCTCTAGCGGATTACACAGATACG. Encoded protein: CSALADYTDT. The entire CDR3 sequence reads CSALADYTDTQYF.

The covered CDR3 bases are TGCGCCAGCAGCATAGGGCTAGCGGGAGCCCCGGCCCACAATGAG. Its translation is CASSIGLAGAPAHNE. The full CDR3 is CASSIGLAGAPAHNEQFF. This rearrangement joins TRBV5-1 to TRBJ2-1; 10 bases fit TRBD2. The DNA ends 3 residues before the CDR3 does, and the rest of the CDR3 is filled in from the germline J gene. The CDR3 covers 18 residues. J lost 5 bases, V lost 4 bases, and 15 bases had no gene match. The germline V gene encodes CDR1 SGHRS and CDR2 YFSETQ.

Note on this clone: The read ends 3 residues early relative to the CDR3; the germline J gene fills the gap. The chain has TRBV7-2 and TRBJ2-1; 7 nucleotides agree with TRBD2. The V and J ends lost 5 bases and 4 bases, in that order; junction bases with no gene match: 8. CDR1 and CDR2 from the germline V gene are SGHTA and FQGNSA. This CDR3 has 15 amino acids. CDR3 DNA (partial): TGTGCCAGCAGCCCCCTAGCGGCACTTTACAATGAG. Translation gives CASSPLAALYNE. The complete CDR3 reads CASSPLAALYNEQFF.

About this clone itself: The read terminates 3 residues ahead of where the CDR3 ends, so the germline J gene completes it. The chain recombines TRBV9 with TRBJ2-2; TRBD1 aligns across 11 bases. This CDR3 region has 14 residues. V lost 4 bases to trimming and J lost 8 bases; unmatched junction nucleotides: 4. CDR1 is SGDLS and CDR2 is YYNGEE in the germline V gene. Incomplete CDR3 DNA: TGTGCCAGCAGCTCCGGACAGGGGGCAGGGGAG. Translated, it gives CASSSGQGAGE. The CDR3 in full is CASSSGQGAGELFF.

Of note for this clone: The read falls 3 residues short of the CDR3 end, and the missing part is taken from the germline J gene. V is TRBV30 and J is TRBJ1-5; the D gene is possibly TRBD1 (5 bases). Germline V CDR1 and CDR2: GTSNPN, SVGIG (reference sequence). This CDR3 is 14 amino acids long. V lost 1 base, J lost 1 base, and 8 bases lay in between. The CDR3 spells CAWSGRVSNQPQHF. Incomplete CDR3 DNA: TGTGCCTGGAGTGGCAGGGTAAGCAATCAGCCC. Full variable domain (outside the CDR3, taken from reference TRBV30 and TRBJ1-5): SQTIHQWPATLVQPVGSPLSLECTVEGTSNPNLYWYRQAAGRGLQLLFYSVGIGQISSEVPQNLSASRPQDRQFILSSKKLLLSDSGFYLCAWSGRVSNQPQHFGDGTRLSIL.

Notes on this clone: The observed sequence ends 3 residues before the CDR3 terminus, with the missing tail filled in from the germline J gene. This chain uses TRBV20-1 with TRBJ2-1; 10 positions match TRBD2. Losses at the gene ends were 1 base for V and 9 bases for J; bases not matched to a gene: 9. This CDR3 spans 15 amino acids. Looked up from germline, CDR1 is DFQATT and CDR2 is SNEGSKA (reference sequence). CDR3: CSARVPLAGKTEQFF. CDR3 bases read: TGCAGTGCTAGAGTCCCACTAGCGGGAAAAACTGAG.

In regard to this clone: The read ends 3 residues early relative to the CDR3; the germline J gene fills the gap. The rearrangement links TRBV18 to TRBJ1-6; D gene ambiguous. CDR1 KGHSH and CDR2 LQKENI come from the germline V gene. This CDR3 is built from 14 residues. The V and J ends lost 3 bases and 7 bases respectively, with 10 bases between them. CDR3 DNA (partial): TGTGCCAGCTCACCTAATGAGGCCAATTCACCC. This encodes CASSPNEANSP. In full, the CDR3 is CASSPNEANSPLHF. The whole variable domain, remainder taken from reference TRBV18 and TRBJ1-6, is NAGVMQNPRHLVRRRGQEARLRCSPMKGHSHVYWYRQLPEEGLKFMVYLQKENIIDESGMPKERFSAEFPKEGPSILRIQQVVRGDSAAYFCASSPNEANSPLHFGNGTRLTVT.